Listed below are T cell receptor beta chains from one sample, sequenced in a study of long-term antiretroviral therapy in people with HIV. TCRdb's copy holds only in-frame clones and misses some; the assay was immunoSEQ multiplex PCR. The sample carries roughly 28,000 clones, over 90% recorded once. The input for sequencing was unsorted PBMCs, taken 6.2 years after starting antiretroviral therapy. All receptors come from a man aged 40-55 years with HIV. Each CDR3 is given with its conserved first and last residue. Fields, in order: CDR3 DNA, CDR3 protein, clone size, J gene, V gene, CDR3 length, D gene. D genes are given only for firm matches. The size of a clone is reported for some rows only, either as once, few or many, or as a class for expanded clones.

CDR3 DNA: TGCAGCATGGCAGGGGCCCTGGGTACTGAAGCTTTCTTT; CDR3 protein: CSMAGALGTEAFF; clone size: -; J gene: TRBJ1-1; V gene: TRBV29-1; CDR3 length: 13; D gene: -
CDR3 DNA: TGTGCCAGCAGCCAAGAGGGGATAGCGGGGGGTGATACGCAGTATTTT; CDR3 protein: CASSQEGIAGGDTQYF; clone size: -; J gene: TRBJ2-3; V gene: TRBV4-2; CDR3 length: 16; D gene: TRBD2
CDR3 DNA: TGCGCCAGCAGCTTGGAACAAGAGACCCAGTACTTC; CDR3 protein: CASSLEQETQYF; clone size: -; J gene: TRBJ2-5; V gene: TRBV5-1; CDR3 length: 12; D gene: -
CDR3 DNA: TGTGCCAGCAGCTTGAGGGCCGGGACCCAATCAGTCTACGAGCAGTACTTC; CDR3 protein: CASSLRAGTQSVYEQYF; clone size: -; J gene: TRBJ2-7; V gene: TRBV7-2; CDR3 length: 17; D gene: -
CDR3 DNA: TGTGCTAGCAGCGCCGGGGACAGTTTCGGGATTGAGACCCAGTACTTC; CDR3 protein: CASSAGDSFGIETQYF; clone size: -; J gene: TRBJ2-5; V gene: TRBV7-7; CDR3 length: 16; D gene: TRBD1
CDR3 DNA: TGTGCCAGCCTTCTCGCTAGCGGGATCGTAAATGAGCAGTTCTTC; CDR3 protein: CASLLASGIVNEQFF; clone size: -; J gene: TRBJ2-1; V gene: TRBV7-2; CDR3 length: 15; D gene: TRBD2
CDR3 DNA: TGCGCCAGCAGCTTGGTGCAGAGTGAAGCTTTCTTT; CDR3 protein: CASSLVQSEAFF; clone size: few; J gene: TRBJ1-1; V gene: TRBV5-1; CDR3 length: 12; D gene: -
CDR3 DNA: TGCAGCGCAGAACCGGAGAACACTGAAGCTTTCTTT; CDR3 protein: CSAEPENTEAFF; clone size: -; J gene: TRBJ1-1; V gene: TRBV29-1; CDR3 length: 12; D gene: -
CDR3 DNA: TGTGCCAGCAGTGACGACAGGACAGGGGACACTGAAGCTTTCTTT; CDR3 protein: CASSDDRTGDTEAFF; clone size: few; J gene: TRBJ1-1; V gene: TRBV2; CDR3 length: 15; D gene: TRBD1
CDR3 DNA: TGTGCCAGCAGCGAGGATAGCGGGGGGGCGACTGGGGATACGCAGTATTTT; CDR3 protein: CASSEDSGGATGDTQYF; clone size: -; J gene: TRBJ2-3; V gene: TRBV9; CDR3 length: 17; D gene: TRBD2
CDR3 DNA: TGTGCCAGCAGCCAGGGACAGGGAGGTGAAAAACTGTTTTTT; CDR3 protein: CASSQGQGGEKLFF; clone size: -; J gene: TRBJ1-4; V gene: TRBV11-1; CDR3 length: 14; D gene: TRBD1
CDR3 DNA: TGTGCCATCAGTTCATCTTACGAGCAGTACTTC; CDR3 protein: CAISSSYEQYF; clone size: once; J gene: TRBJ2-7; V gene: TRBV10-3; CDR3 length: 11; D gene: -
CDR3 DNA: TGTGCCAGCAGCCCGGGGGCGTCAGGTAGCTCTTCTGGAAACACCATATATTTT; CDR3 protein: CASSPGASGSSSGNTIYF; clone size: -; J gene: TRBJ1-3; V gene: TRBV9; CDR3 length: 18; D gene: -
CDR3 DNA: TGTGCCAGCAGTGCGGATATGGGGGCTGGCGGAAATCAGCCCCAGCATTTT; CDR3 protein: CASSADMGAGGNQPQHF; clone size: -; J gene: TRBJ1-5; V gene: TRBV2; CDR3 length: 17; D gene: -
CDR3 DNA: TGTGCCACCAGCAGGGGGGACACGAGCTACGAGCAGTACTTC; CDR3 protein: CATSRGDTSYEQYF; clone size: -; J gene: TRBJ2-7; V gene: TRBV15; CDR3 length: 14; D gene: -
CDR3 DNA: TGTGCCAGCAGTGAATGGTCGAGCTCCTACAATGAGCAGTTCTTC; CDR3 protein: CASSEWSSSYNEQFF; clone size: -; J gene: TRBJ2-1; V gene: TRBV2; CDR3 length: 15; D gene: -
CDR3 DNA: TGTGCCAGCAGCCACCCAGGGGGGCCCGCAGGGAATGAGCAGTTCTTC; CDR3 protein: CASSHPGGPAGNEQFF; clone size: medium-sized; J gene: TRBJ2-1; V gene: TRBV14; CDR3 length: 16; D gene: -